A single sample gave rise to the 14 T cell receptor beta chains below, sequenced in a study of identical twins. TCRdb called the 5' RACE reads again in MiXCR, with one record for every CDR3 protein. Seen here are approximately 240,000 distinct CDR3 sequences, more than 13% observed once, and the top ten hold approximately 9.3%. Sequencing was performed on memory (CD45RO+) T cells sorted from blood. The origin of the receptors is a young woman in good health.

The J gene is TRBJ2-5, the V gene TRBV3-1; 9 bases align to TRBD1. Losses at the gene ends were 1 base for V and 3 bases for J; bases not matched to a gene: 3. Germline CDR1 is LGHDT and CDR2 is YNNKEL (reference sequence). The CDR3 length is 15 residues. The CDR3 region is CASSQGGTGKETQYF. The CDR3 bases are TGTGCCAGCAGCCAAGGGGGGACAGGGAAAGAGACCCAGTACTTC.

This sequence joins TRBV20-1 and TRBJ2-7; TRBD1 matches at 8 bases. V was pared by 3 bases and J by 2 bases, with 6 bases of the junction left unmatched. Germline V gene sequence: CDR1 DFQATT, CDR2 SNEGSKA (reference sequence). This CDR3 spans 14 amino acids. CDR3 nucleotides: TGCAGTGCTAGCCAGGAACAGGGGGCCTACGAGCAGTACTTC. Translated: CSASQEQGAYEQYF.

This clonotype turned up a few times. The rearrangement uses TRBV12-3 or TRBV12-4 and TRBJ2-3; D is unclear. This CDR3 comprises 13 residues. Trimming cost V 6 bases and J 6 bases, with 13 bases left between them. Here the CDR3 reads CASRLSEMDTQYF. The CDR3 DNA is TGTGCCAGCAGGTTGTCAGAGATGGATACGCAGTATTTT.

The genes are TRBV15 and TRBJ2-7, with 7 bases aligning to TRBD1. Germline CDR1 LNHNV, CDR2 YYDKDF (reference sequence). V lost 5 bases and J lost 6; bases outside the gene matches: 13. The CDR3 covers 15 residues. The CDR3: CATSPDTGVQLEQYF. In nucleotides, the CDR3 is TGTGCCACCAGCCCGGACACAGGGGTCCAACTCGAGCAGTACTTC.

The CDR3 coding sequence is TGCGCCAGCAGCTCCCGGGACACGGACATTGTAGACGTCGAGCAGTACTTC. Protein product: CASSSRDTDIVDVEQYF. The rearrangement links TRBV5-1 to TRBJ2-7; a weak D match, TRBD1 (6 bases). Germline-derived CDR1 and CDR2 are SGHRS and YFSETQ. The CDR3 sequence is 17 residues long. Trimming cost V 3 bases and J 6 bases, with 25 bases left between them.

CDR3 DNA: TGTGCCAGCAGTTATCGGCAGAACACTGAAGCTTTCTTT. Translated: CASSYRQNTEAFF. The rearrangement links TRBV12-3 or TRBV12-4 to TRBJ1-1, with D unresolved. V lost 4 bases, J lost 1 base, and 7 bases lay in between. This CDR3 has 13 amino acids.

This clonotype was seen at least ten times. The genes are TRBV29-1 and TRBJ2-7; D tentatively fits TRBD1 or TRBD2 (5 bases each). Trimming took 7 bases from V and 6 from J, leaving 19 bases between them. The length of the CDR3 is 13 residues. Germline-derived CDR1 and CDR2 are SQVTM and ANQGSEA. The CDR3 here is CSGSIVGAGEQYF. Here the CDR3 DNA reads TGCAGCGGGAGTATCGTAGGGGCGGGCGAGCAGTACTTC.

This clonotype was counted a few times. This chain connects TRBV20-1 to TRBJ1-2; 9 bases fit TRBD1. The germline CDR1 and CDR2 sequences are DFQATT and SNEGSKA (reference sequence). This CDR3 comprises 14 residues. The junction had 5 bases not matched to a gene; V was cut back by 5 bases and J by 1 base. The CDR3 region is CSARRQGDNYGYTF. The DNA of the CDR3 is TGCAGTGCTCGACGACAGGGGGATAACTATGGCTACACCTTC.

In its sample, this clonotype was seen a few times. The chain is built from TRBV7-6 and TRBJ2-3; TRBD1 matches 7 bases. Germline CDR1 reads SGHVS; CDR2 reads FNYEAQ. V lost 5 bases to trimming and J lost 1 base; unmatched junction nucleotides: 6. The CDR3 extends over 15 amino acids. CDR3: CASSTTGARTDTQYF. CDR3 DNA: TGTGCCAGCAGCACAACAGGGGCCCGCACAGATACGCAGTATTTT. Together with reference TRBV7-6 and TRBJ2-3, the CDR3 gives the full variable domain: GAGVSQSPRYKVTKRGQDVALRCDPISGHVSLYWYRQALGQGPEFLTYFNYEAQQDKSGLPNDRFSAERPEGSISTLTIQRTEQRDSAMYRCASSTTGARTDTQYFGPGTRLTVL.

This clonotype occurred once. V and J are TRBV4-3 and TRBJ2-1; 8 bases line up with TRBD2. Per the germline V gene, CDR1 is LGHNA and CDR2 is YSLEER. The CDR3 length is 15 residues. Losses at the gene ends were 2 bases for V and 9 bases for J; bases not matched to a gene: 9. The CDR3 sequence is CASSQRTSGGSEQFF. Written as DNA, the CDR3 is TGCGCCAGCAGCCAACGGACCTCGGGGGGGAGTGAGCAGTTCTTC.

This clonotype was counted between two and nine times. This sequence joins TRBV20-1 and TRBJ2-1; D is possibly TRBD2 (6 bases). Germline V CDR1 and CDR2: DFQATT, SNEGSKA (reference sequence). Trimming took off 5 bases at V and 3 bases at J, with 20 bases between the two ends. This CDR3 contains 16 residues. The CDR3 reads CSARPRRVAVYNEQFF. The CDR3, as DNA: TGCAGTGCTCGGCCTCGCAGGGTAGCGGTCTACAATGAGCAGTTCTTC.

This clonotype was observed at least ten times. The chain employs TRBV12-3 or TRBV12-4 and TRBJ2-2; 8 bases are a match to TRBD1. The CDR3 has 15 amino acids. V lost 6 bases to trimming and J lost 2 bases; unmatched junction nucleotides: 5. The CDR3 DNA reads TGTGCCAGCAGCCGGGACAGGCTAAACACCGGGGAGCTGTTTTTT. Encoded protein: CASSRDRLNTGELFF.

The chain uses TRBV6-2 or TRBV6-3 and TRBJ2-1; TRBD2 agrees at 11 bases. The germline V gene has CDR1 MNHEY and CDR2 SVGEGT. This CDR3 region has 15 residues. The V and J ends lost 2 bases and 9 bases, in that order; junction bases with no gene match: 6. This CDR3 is CASSYPLAGGREQFF. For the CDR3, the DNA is TGTGCCAGCAGTTACCCCCTAGCGGGGGGCCGTGAGCAGTTCTTC.

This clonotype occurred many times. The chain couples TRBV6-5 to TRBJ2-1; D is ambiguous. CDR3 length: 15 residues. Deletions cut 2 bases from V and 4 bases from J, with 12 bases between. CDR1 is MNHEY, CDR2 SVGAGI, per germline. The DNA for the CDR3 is TGTGCCAGCAGTTACGGAGTAGCTCGGTACAATGAGCAGTTCTTC. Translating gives CASSYGVARYNEQFF.